The 23 T cell receptor beta chains given below trace back to one sample, sequenced in a study of T cell responses to AZD1222 COVID-19 vaccine. The table came from immunoSEQ multiplex PCR; TCRdb's copy has only in-frame clones and leaves some out. The sample has under 85,000 clones, about 88% seen once; the top ten hold approximately 10%. The material was peripheral blood, obtained on day 0 of AZD1222 vaccination. These receptors all come from an adult in good health.

This chain connects TRBV28 to TRBJ2-6; a weak D match, TRBD2 (5 bases). The CDR3 is made up of 17 amino acids. V dropped 1 base and J dropped 0 bases, with 10 bases sitting between them. Germline CDR1 reads MDHEN; CDR2 reads SYDVKM. CDR3 bases: TGTGCCAGCAGTTTATATGCGGGCCTCTCTGGGGCCAACGTCCTGACTTTC. It is translated as CASSLYAGLSGANVLTF.

The chain combines TRBV2 with TRBJ2-7; D is undetermined. CDR1 and CDR2 (germline): SNHLY, FYNNEI. The CDR3 sequence is 14 residues long. Trimming pared 1 base from V and 6 bases from J, leaving 13 bases between. The CDR3 sequence is CASSEGFRWGEQYV. The CDR3 region has the DNA TGTGCCAGCAGTGAAGGGTTTCGGTGGGGCGAGCAGTACGTC.

This chain links TRBV27 with TRBJ1-5; D may be TRBD1 (6 bases). V lost 3 bases to trimming and J lost 3 bases, with 9 bases between them. Germline values: CDR1 MNHEY, CDR2 SMNVEV (reference sequence). CDR3 length: 14 residues. CDR3 nucleotides: TGTGCCAGCAGTTTGGACAGCTACAATCAGCCCCAGCATTTT. This gives the protein CASSLDSYNQPQHF.

The rearrangement uses TRBV24-1 and TRBJ2-3; D unclear. The germline gives CDR1 KGHDR, CDR2 SFDVKD. The CDR3 runs to 14 residues. Trimming removed 2 bases at V and 6 bases at J, with 11 bases between. The DNA for the CDR3 is TGTGCCACCAGTGATTCCCGACCGCCGGATACGCAGTATTTT. This encodes CATSDSRPPDTQYF.

The chain has TRBV28 and TRBJ1-1, with unresolved D. The CDR3 is made up of 14 amino acids. V shed 2 bases and J shed 5 bases, with 12 bases lying between them. Germline CDR1 is MDHEN and CDR2 is SYDVKM. The CDR3 loop is CASSLRPRETEAFF. For the CDR3, the DNA is TGTGCCAGCAGTTTAAGGCCCCGGGAAACTGAAGCTTTCTTT.

V usage is TRBV10-2 and J usage is TRBJ1-1, with D uncertain. Germline values: CDR1 WSHSY, CDR2 SAAADI. Trimming took off 4 bases at V and 7 bases at J, with 10 bases between the two ends. This CDR3 has 12 amino acids. Written as DNA, the CDR3 is TGCGCCAGCAGTGGGGAGGATTTTGAAGCTTTCTTT. It translates to CASSGEDFEAFF.

This chain uses TRBV10-3 with TRBJ1-1, with D possibly matching TRBD1 (5 bases). V was shortened by 4 bases and J by 1 base, with 10 bases between the two germline ends. There are 14 residues in the CDR3. Germline-derived CDR1 and CDR2 are ENHRY and SYGVKD. The chain's CDR3 is CAISGGRGNTEAFF. In nucleotides, the CDR3 is TGTGCCATCAGTGGGGGCCGAGGGAACACTGAAGCTTTCTTT.

V gene TRBV7-9 combines with J gene TRBJ2-3; the D gene is possibly TRBD1 (5 bases). The CDR3 extends over 14 amino acids. Germline values: CDR1 SEHNR, CDR2 FQNEAQ (reference sequence). V lost 3 bases, J lost 0 bases, and 7 bases lay in between. The CDR3 loop reads CASSFPGSTDTQYF. The CDR3 DNA follows: TGTGCCAGCAGCTTCCCAGGGAGCACAGATACGCAGTATTTT.

The gene calls are TRBV19 and TRBJ1-2; D is unclear. Trimming removed 1 base from V and 4 bases from J, with 7 bases in between. CDR1 is LNHDA, CDR2 SQIVND, per germline (reference sequence). This CDR3 region has 13 residues. In nucleotides, the CDR3 is TGTGCCAGTAGTATAGGCCGGTCCTATGGCTACACCTTC. This codes for CASSIGRSYGYTF.

The rearrangement links TRBV5-1 to TRBJ2-1; D gene uncertain. Germline CDR1 SGHRS, CDR2 YFSETQ. The CDR3 spans 15 residues. V was clipped by 4 bases and J by 0 bases, with 11 bases between them. CDR3 in amino acids: CASSPNSRSYNEQFF. CDR3 in DNA: TGCGCCAGCAGCCCCAATAGCCGCTCCTACAATGAGCAGTTCTTC.

The chain carries TRBV7-9 and TRBJ1-5; D is possibly TRBD1 (5 bases). CDR3 size: 14 residues. Germline CDR1 is SEHNR and CDR2 is FQNEAQ (reference sequence). The V and J ends lost 8 bases and 1 base respectively, with 12 bases between them. Here the CDR3 DNA reads TGTGCCAGCGGTGGGGGGTTGAGCAATCAGCCCCAGCATTTT. It translates to CASGGGLSNQPQHF.

The V call is TRBV11-2, the J call TRBJ2-7; the D gene is possibly TRBD2 (7 bases). CDR3 length equals 15 residues. The V gene's germline CDR1 is SGHAT and CDR2 FQNNGV. Trimming took off 5 bases at V and 4 bases at J, with 18 bases between the two ends. For the CDR3, the DNA is TGTGCCAGCAGCACCCCCAAGGGGGGGGGATACGAGCAGTACTTC. It encodes CASSTPKGGGYEQYF.

The chain combines TRBV6-1 with TRBJ2-7, with D possibly TRBD2 on 5 matching bases. Germline V CDR1 and CDR2: MNHNS, SASEGT. Trimming took 3 bases from V and 6 from J, leaving 9 bases between them. The CDR3 is 12 residues long. The CDR3 bases are TGTGCCAGCAGTGATGAGGGTATCGAGCAGTACGTC. The encoded protein is CASSDEGIEQYV.

The V and J genes are TRBV10-2 and TRBJ2-5; TRBD1 agrees at 11 bases. The V segment lost 6 bases and the J segment 5 bases; nucleotides outside the gene matches: 5. Germline V lookup: CDR1 WSHSY, CDR2 SAAADI. This CDR3 contains 14 residues. The CDR3 sequence: CASRTDRGHETQYF. The CDR3 coding sequence is TGCGCCAGCAGAACGGACAGGGGGCATGAGACCCAGTACTTC.

This sequence joins TRBV20-1 and TRBJ2-2, with 8 bases that match TRBD1. Looked up from germline, CDR1 is DFQATT and CDR2 is SNEGSKA (reference sequence). The J segment lost 5 bases and the V segment lost 3 bases, leaving 2 bases of the junction unmatched. The CDR3 is 13 amino acids. The CDR3 region has the DNA TGCAGTGCTAGTGACAGGGGAACCGGGGAGCTGTTTTTT. Amino acid sequence: CSASDRGTGELFF.

The chain uses TRBV6-5 and TRBJ2-3; the D is unclear. This CDR3 has 13 residues. Germline CDR1 is MNHEY and CDR2 is SVGAGI. Trimming pared 7 bases from V and 2 bases from J, leaving 10 bases between. The CDR3 spells CASTPDNTDTQYF. In nucleotides, the CDR3 is TGTGCCAGCACCCCCGACAACACAGATACGCAGTATTTT.

The chain links TRBV15 to TRBJ2-5; tentatively, D is TRBD1 (5 bases). Per germline, CDR1 LNHNV and CDR2 YYDKDF (reference sequence). V lost 0 bases and J 5 bases, leaving 13 bases between the germline ends. The CDR3 is made up of 15 amino acids. In DNA form, the CDR3 reads TGTGCCACCAGCAGAGAGGGCAGGGTGGGCGAGACCCAGTACTTC. This encodes CATSREGRVGETQYF.

The chain combines TRBV28 with TRBJ2-7; D gene ambiguous. V was clipped by 7 bases and J by 5 bases, with 18 bases between them. In germline, CDR1 is MDHEN, CDR2 SYDVKM. There are 14 residues in the CDR3. The CDR3 loop reads CASNPEADGNEQYF. Here the CDR3 DNA reads TGTGCCAGCAACCCTGAAGCCGACGGAAACGAGCAGTACTTC. Variable domain in full (rest from reference TRBV28 and TRBJ2-7): DVKVTQSSRYLVKRTGEKVFLECVQDMDHENMFWYRQDPGLGLRLIYFSYDVKMKEKGDIPEGYSVSREKKERFSLILESASTNQTSMYLCASNPEADGNEQYFGPGTRLTVT.

The sample holds one count of this clone. Other DNA sequences in the sample encode the same CDR3. The chain has TRBV5-1 and TRBJ2-1; 10 bases fit TRBD2. Germline values: CDR1 SGHRS, CDR2 YFSETQ. V shed 1 base, J shed 4 bases, and the junction held 2 bases outside the gene matches. The CDR3 length is 15 residues. The CDR3 bases are TGCGCCAGCAGCTTGACTAGCGGGACGTACAATGAGCAGTTCTTC. Its translation: CASSLTSGTYNEQFF. The whole variable domain, remainder taken from reference TRBV5-1 and TRBJ2-1, is KAGVTQTPRYLIKTRGQQVTLSCSPISGHRSVSWYQQTPGQGLQFLFEYFSETQRNKGNFPGRFSGRQFSNSRSEMNVSTLELGDSALYLCASSLTSGTYNEQFFGPGTRLTVL.

V is TRBV5-1 and J is TRBJ2-7; D is unresolved. V was cut by 0 bases and J by 4 bases, with 8 bases left in between. The CDR3 sequence is 13 residues long. Per the germline V gene, CDR1 is SGHRS and CDR2 is YFSETQ. Here the CDR3 reads CASSLGYNYEQYF. Written as DNA, the CDR3 is TGCGCCAGCAGCTTGGGGTACAATTACGAGCAGTACTTC. Looking up the rest from reference TRBV5-1 and TRBJ2-7 gives the full variable domain: KAGVTQTPRYLIKTRGQQVTLSCSPISGHRSVSWYQQTPGQGLQFLFEYFSETQRNKGNFPGRFSGRQFSNSRSEMNVSTLELGDSALYLCASSLGYNYEQYFGPGTRLTVT.

V is TRBV5-1 and J is TRBJ2-2; TRBD2 is a possible D gene (6 bases). This CDR3 has 16 residues. V dropped 4 bases and J dropped 1 base, with 14 bases sitting between them. Germline values: CDR1 SGHRS, CDR2 YFSETQ. CDR3 nucleotides: TGCGCCAGCAGCCTGCCCCCGGGGGTGAACACCGGGGAGCTGTTTTTT. Amino acids: CASSLPPGVNTGELFF.

V is TRBV7-8 and J is TRBJ2-7; tentative D call: TRBD2 (5 bases). Trimming took off 1 base at V and 9 bases at J, with 13 bases between the two ends. CDR3 size: 13 residues. Germline V gene data show CDR1 as SGHVS and CDR2 as FQNEAQ. CDR3: CASSLGSSGSQYF. The CDR3 region has the DNA TGTGCCAGCAGCTTAGGTTCCAGCGGCTCGCAGTACTTC.

This clone was recorded only once. This chain connects TRBV12-3 or TRBV12-4 to TRBJ1-5; D gene uncertain. The CDR3 sequence is 12 residues long. The V end lost 3 bases, the J end lost 3 bases, and 3 bases lay between the germline ends. The CDR3 region is CASSFLNQPQHF. The CDR3 DNA reads as TGTGCCAGCAGTTTTCTCAATCAGCCCCAGCATTTT.